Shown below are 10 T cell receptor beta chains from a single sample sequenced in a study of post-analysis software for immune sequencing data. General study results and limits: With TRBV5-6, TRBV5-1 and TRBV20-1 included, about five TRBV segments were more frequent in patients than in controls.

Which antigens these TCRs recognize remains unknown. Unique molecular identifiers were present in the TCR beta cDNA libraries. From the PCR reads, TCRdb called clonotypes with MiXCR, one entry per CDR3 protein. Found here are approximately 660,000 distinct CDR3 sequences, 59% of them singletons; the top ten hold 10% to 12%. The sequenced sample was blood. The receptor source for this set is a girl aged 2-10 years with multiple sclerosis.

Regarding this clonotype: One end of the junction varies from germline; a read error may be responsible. CDR3 protein: CASNYLETQHF. CDR3 coding DNA: TGTGCCAGCAACTACCTAGAGACCCAGCACTTC. The chain joins TRBV6-5 to TRBJ2-5; D is unresolved. The CDR3 consists of 11 residues. Germline lookup yields CDR1 MNHEY and CDR2 SVGAGI.

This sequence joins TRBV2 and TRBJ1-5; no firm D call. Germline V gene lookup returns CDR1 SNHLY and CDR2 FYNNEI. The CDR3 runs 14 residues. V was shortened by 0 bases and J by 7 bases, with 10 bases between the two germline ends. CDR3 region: CASSEALQGQPQHF. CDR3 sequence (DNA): TGTGCCAGCAGTGAAGCGCTTCAAGGACAGCCCCAGCATTTT.

This CDR3 reads CASSKIQTPSSYNEQFF. The CDR3 DNA follows: TGTGCCAGCAGCAAAATTCAAACTCCGAGCTCCTACAATGAGCAGTTCTTC. The gene calls are TRBV21-1 and TRBJ2-1. TRBV21-1 is a listed pseudogene. The CDR3 is 17 amino acids.

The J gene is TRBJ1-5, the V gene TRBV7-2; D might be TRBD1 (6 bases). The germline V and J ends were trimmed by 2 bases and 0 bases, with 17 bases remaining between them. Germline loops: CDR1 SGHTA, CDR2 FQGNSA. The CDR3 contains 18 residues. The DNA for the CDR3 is TGTGCCAGCAGCTTACCCGGGACAACTGTCCCTAGCAATCAGCCCCAGCATTTT. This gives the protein CASSLPGTTVPSNQPQHF.

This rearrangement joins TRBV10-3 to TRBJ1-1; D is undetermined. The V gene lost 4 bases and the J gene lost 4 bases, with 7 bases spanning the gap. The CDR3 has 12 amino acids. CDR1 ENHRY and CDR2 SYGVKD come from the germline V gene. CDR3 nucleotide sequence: TGTGCCATCAGTGGCGGGAGCACTGAAGCTTTCTTT. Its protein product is CAISGGSTEAFF.

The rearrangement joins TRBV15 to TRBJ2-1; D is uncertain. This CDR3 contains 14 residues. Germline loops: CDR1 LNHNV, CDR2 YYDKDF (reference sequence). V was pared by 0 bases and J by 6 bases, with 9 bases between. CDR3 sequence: CATSRDPWGNEQFF. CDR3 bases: TGTGCCACCAGCAGAGATCCCTGGGGCAATGAGCAGTTCTTC. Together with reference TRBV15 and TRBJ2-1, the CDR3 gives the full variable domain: DAMVIQNPRYQVTQFGKPVTLSCSQTLNHNVMYWYQQKSSQAPKLLFHYYDKDFNNEADTPDNFQSRRPNTSFCFLDIRSPGLGDTAMYLCATSRDPWGNEQFFGPGTRLTVL.

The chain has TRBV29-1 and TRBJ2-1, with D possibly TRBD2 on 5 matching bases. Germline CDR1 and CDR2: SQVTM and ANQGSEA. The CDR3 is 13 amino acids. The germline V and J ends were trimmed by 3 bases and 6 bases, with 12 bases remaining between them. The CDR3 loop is CSVEQRPGNEQFF. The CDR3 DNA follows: TGCAGCGTTGAGCAGCGGCCGGGCAATGAGCAGTTCTTC.

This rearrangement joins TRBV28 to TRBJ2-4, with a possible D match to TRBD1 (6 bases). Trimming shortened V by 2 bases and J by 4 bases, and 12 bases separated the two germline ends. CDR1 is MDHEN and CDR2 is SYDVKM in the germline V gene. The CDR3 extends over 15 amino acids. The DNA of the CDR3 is TGTGCCAGCAGTTTACGATCCGGACAGAAAAACATTCAGTACTTC. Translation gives CASSLRSGQKNIQYF.

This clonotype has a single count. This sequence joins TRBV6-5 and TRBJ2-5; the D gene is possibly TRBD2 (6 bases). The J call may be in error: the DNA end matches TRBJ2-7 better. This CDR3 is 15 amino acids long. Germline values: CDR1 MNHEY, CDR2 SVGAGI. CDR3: CATQRERDWTYEQYF. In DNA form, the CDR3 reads TGTGCCACACAGAGAGAAAGGGACTGGACCTACGAGCAGTACTTC.

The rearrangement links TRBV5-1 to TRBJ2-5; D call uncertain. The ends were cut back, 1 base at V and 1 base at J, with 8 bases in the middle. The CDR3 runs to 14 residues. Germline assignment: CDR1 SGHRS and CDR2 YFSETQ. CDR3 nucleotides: TGCGCCAGCAGCTTGTGGGGAATCCAAGAGACCCAGTACTTC. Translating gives CASSLWGIQETQYF.